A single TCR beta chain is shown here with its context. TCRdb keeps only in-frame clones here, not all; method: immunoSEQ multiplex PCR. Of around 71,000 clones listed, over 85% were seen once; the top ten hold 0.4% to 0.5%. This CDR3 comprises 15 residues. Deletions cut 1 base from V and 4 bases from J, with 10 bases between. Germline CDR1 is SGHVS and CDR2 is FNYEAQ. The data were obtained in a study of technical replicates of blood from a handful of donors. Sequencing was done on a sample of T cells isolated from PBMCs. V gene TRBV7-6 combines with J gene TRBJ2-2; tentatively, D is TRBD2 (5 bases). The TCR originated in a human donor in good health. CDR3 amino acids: CASSLVGIGTGELFF. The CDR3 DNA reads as TGTGCCAGCAGCTTAGTCGGGATTGGCACCGGGGAGCTGTTTTTT.